The T cell receptor (beta chain) under discussion was sequenced for a study of OX40 agonist ivuxolimab in advanced cancers. Looking at the study overall: Cancers in dose escalation were hepatocellular, melanoma, renal cell and head and neck. Enrollees could have had prior anti-PD-1, anti-PD-L1 or anti-CTLA-4 therapy, which 35% to 40% had received.

The CDR3 has 13 amino acids. CDR1 is MNHEY, CDR2 SMNVEV, per germline (reference sequence). The V end lost 6 bases, the J end lost 4 bases, and 13 bases lay between the germline ends. About this clone: Its antigen is currently unknown.

Study-level points and caveats: Those patients achieving a partial response at 0.1-3.0 mg/kg showed among the lowest clonal expansion.

Sequencing was performed with immunoSEQ multiplex PCR; in TCRdb, only in-frame clones are kept and a portion is missing. The data hold approximately 69,000 clones, with roughly 84% observed a single time. The sample in question was CD4+ or CD8+ T cells sorted from blood, obtained in a trial of the OX40 agonist ivuxolimab. The chain employs TRBV27 and TRBJ2-7; possibly TRBD1 or TRBD2 for D (5 bases each). The origin of this receptor is an adult with an advanced solid tumor such as melanoma, head and neck, liver or kidney cancer. CDR3 region: CASRGLGEYEQYF. CDR3 DNA sequence: TGTGCCAGCAGGGGCCTAGGGGAGTACGAGCAGTACTTC.